The 23 T cell receptor beta chains listed next were all sequenced from one sample in a study of blood T cell repertoires in COVID-19 (dated by TCRdb to 2018 to 2021). The method was the immunoSEQ multiplex PCR assay. TCRdb re-hosts the immuneACCESS table, in-frame sequences only. Its copies lack some clones; in the studies checked, an unresolved V gene accounts for under half of them, and the cause for the rest is not known. This sample lists 100,000 to 150,000 clones; 86% were detected once. In total, the top ten clones hold approximately 8.7% of the sample. The sequenced sample was peripheral blood. Receptor source: a man between 65 and 85 years old who had recovered from COVID-19.

V and J are TRBV7-2 and TRBJ2-1; a weak D match, TRBD2 (6 bases). The CDR3 has 15 amino acids. Trimming stripped 0 bases from V and 9 bases from J, with 15 bases between. Per germline, CDR1 SGHTA and CDR2 FQGNSA. CDR3 DNA: TGTGCCAGCAGCTTAGCGGCTAGCGCTAGGCCTGAGCAGTTCTTC. Amino acids: CASSLAASARPEQFF.

The V and J genes are TRBV7-8 and TRBJ1-1; D is perhaps TRBD1 (6 bases). In germline, CDR1 is SGHVS, CDR2 FQNEAQ. This CDR3 contains 14 residues. V shed 8 bases and J shed 4 bases, with 17 bases lying between them. The DNA of the CDR3 is TGTGCCAGCGCGGACCGCGGCAGGGGCACTGAAGCTTTCTTT. Its protein product is CASADRGRGTEAFF. Looking up the rest from reference TRBV7-8 and TRBJ1-1 gives the full variable domain: GAGVSQSPRYKVAKRGQDVALRCDPISGHVSLFWYQQALGQGPEFLTYFQNEAQLDKSGLPSDRFFAERPEGSVSTLKIQRTQQEDSAVYLCASADRGRGTEAFFGQGTRLTVV.

Turning to this clone: Other DNA variants within this sample encode the same CDR3. V and J are TRBV5-1 and TRBJ2-3; TRBD1 is a possible D gene (5 bases). Trimming took off 0 bases at V and 6 bases at J, with 14 bases between the two ends. Germline CDR1 is SGHRS and CDR2 is YFSETQ. The CDR3 length is 15 residues. The DNA for the CDR3 is TGCGCCAGCAGCTTGGCGGCCCAGGGTACTGATACGCAGTATTTT. Translation: CASSLAAQGTDTQYF.

For the CDR3, the DNA is TGTGCCAGCTCTTTAGGACAATCAAGCCACGAGCAGTACTTC. This encodes CASSLGQSSHEQYF. The chain has TRBV18 and TRBJ2-7, with D possibly being TRBD1 (5 bases). The CDR3 is made up of 14 amino acids. V gave up 6 bases and J gave up 5 bases, with 17 bases separating them. The germline CDR1 and CDR2 sequences are KGHSH and LQKENI.

This clone was observed once. The J gene is TRBJ2-2, the V gene TRBV9, with 10 bases that match TRBD1. Per the germline V gene, CDR1 is SGDLS and CDR2 is YYNGEE. The CDR3 is 17 amino acids. V lost 4 bases and J lost 4; bases outside the gene matches: 10. Here the CDR3 reads CASSSVVRDRGTGELFF. CDR3 DNA sequence: TGTGCCAGCAGCTCAGTTGTCCGGGACAGGGGCACCGGGGAGCTGTTTTTT.

The V and J genes are TRBV7-7 and TRBJ2-2, with a tentative D call TRBD2 (6 bases). The CDR3 consists of 15 residues. V shed 5 bases and J shed 6 bases, with 16 bases lying between them. CDR1 and CDR2 (germline): SSHAT, FNYEAQ (reference sequence). The CDR3 loop is CASSPLGGRAGELFF. Here the CDR3 DNA reads TGTGCCAGCAGCCCTCTCGGGGGTAGGGCCGGGGAGCTGTTTTTT.

The chain carries TRBV27 and TRBJ2-7; 8 nucleotides match TRBD1. Germline V gives CDR1 MNHEY, CDR2 SMNVEV (reference sequence). The junction had 5 bases not matched to a gene; V was cut back by 5 bases and J by 5 bases. This CDR3 is built from 13 residues. CDR3 region: CASSLTGAHEQYF. In nucleotides, the CDR3 is TGTGCCAGCAGTCTGACAGGGGCCCACGAGCAGTACTTC.

The chain uses TRBV7-2 and TRBJ2-4, with D possibly matching TRBD1 (5 bases). The CDR3 is 15 amino acids. V lost 2 bases, J lost 7 bases, and 15 bases lay in between. Germline V gives CDR1 SGHTA, CDR2 FQGNSA. Here the CDR3 reads CASSLLPDIVNIQYF. CDR3 sequence (DNA): TGTGCCAGCAGCTTATTGCCGGACATTGTCAACATTCAGTACTTC.

CDR3 DNA sequence: TGCGCCAGCAGCTTCAACATCGGACAGGGAAGGACTGAAGCTTTCTTT. It translates to CASSFNIGQGRTEAFF. The chain carries TRBV5-1 and TRBJ1-1; TRBD1 matches at 8 bases. Germline lookup yields CDR1 SGHRS and CDR2 YFSETQ. The CDR3 covers 16 residues. V was clipped by 2 bases and J by 5 bases; unmatched bases: 11.

V and J are TRBV5-1 and TRBJ2-5, with TRBD2 matching 8 bases. The CDR3 is made up of 14 amino acids. V dropped 0 bases and J dropped 5; count of bases not matched to a gene: 3. Germline-derived CDR1 and CDR2 are SGHRS and YFSETQ. The chain's CDR3 is CASSLAGGEETQYF. The DNA for the CDR3 is TGCGCCAGCAGCTTGGCCGGGGGGGAGGAGACCCAGTACTTC.

The chain is built from TRBV7-2 and TRBJ2-1; 8 bases match TRBD2. The J segment lost 9 bases and the V segment lost 0 bases, leaving 7 bases of the junction unmatched. CDR1 is SGHTA, CDR2 FQGNSA, per germline. This CDR3 region has 15 residues. The CDR3 sequence is CASSLAGGASGEQFF. CDR3 DNA sequence: TGTGCCAGCAGCTTAGCCGGGGGGGCCTCGGGTGAGCAGTTCTTC.

The chain joins TRBV6-5 to TRBJ1-3; 9 bases agree with TRBD1. The J segment lost 1 base and the V segment lost 5 bases, leaving 3 bases of the junction unmatched. Germline CDR1 and CDR2: MNHEY and SVGAGI. The CDR3 is made up of 15 amino acids. The CDR3 loop reads CASSRGTGSGNTIYF. The CDR3 bases are TGTGCCAGCAGTCGGGGGACAGGGTCTGGAAACACCATATATTTT.

The rearrangement joins TRBV4-1 to TRBJ2-6; D unclear. Germline V gives CDR1 MGHRA, CDR2 YSYEKL. This CDR3 has 16 residues. Trimming pared 2 bases from V and 3 bases from J, leaving 11 bases between. The CDR3 DNA sequence: TGCGCCAGCAGCCAAACAGTCCTCCGTGGGGCCAACGTCCTGACTTTC. Translation gives CASSQTVLRGANVLTF.

The rearrangement links TRBV2 to TRBJ2-7; D not resolved. CDR1 and CDR2 (germline): SNHLY, FYNNEI. The CDR3 runs to 12 residues. V lost 8 bases and J lost 4, with 12 bases in between. The CDR3 protein is CASAQEAYEQYF. The CDR3 DNA sequence: TGTGCCAGCGCACAAGAGGCGTACGAGCAGTACTTC. Full variable domain (remainder filled in from reference TRBV2 and TRBJ2-7): EPEVTQTPSHQVTQMGQEVILRCVPISNHLYFYWYRQILGQKVEFLVSFYNNEISEKSEIFDDQFSVERPDGSNFTLKIRSTKLEDSAMYFCASAQEAYEQYFGPGTRLTVT.

This rearrangement joins TRBV12-3 or TRBV12-4 to TRBJ2-1; 8 bases agree with TRBD1. Trimming at V came to 7 bases and at J to 6 bases, leaving 5 bases not matched to a gene. The CDR3 runs 13 residues. CDR3 nucleotide sequence: TGTGCCAGCAAAAGGGGACAGGTCAATGAGCAGTTCTTC. It yields the protein CASKRGQVNEQFF.

The V call is TRBV29-1, the J call TRBJ2-7; 9 nucleotides align to TRBD2. V was clipped by 7 bases and J by 6 bases; unmatched bases: 10. The germline V gene has CDR1 SQVTM and CDR2 ANQGSEA. The CDR3 has 13 residues. CDR3 region: CSALTAGGGEQYF. In DNA form, the CDR3 reads TGCAGCGCCTTGACAGCGGGAGGAGGCGAGCAGTACTTC.

The chain links TRBV4-1 to TRBJ1-2; possibly TRBD1 for D (5 bases). The CDR3 loop spans 15 amino acids. Germline loops: CDR1 MGHRA, CDR2 YSYEKL. The V end lost 0 bases, the J end lost 4 bases, and 12 bases lay between the germline ends. The CDR3 nucleotides read TGCGCCAGCAGCCAAGAGGGCAGGGTGGCCTATGGCTACACCTTC. Translation gives CASSQEGRVAYGYTF.

V and J are TRBV9 and TRBJ2-1; 8 bases align to TRBD1. Germline V gene sequence: CDR1 SGDLS, CDR2 YYNGEE. Trimming cost V 2 bases and J 2 bases; bases outside gene matches: 3. This CDR3 is 15 amino acids long. The CDR3 spells CASSVTGAAYNEQFF. The CDR3 region has the DNA TGTGCCAGCAGCGTGACAGGGGCGGCCTACAATGAGCAGTTCTTC. Full variable domain (outside the CDR3, taken from reference TRBV9 and TRBJ2-1): DSGVTQTPKHLITATGQRVTLRCSPRSGDLSVYWYQQSLDQGLQFLIQYYNGEERAKGNILERFSAQQFPDLHSELNLSSLELGDSALYFCASSVTGAAYNEQFFGPGTRLTVL.

V gene TRBV3-1 (or the pseudogene TRBV3-2) combines with J gene TRBJ2-5; 10 bases line up with TRBD2. V lost 4 bases to trimming and J lost 2 bases; unmatched junction nucleotides: 7. This CDR3 spans 16 amino acids. Germline-derived CDR1 and CDR2 are LGHDT and YNNKEL (reference sequence). DNA for the CDR3: TGTGCCAGCAGCCCACCGGGACTAGCGAAACAAGAGACCCAGTACTTC. Translation gives CASSPPGLAKQETQYF.

V and J are TRBV19 and TRBJ1-3, with 7 bases that match TRBD1. The CDR3 sequence is 14 residues long. V lost 8 bases, J lost 7 bases, and 11 bases stayed unmatched. Germline lookup yields CDR1 LNHDA and CDR2 SQIVND (reference sequence). The CDR3 DNA reads as TGTGCCAGTTCGACAGGGACTTCTAGGAACACCATATATTTT. It specifies CASSTGTSRNTIYF. Filled out from reference TRBV19 and TRBJ1-3, the complete variable domain reads DGGITQSPKYLFRKEGQNVTLSCEQNLNHDAMYWYRQDPGQGLRLIYYSQIVNDFQKGDIAEGYSVSREKKESFPLTVTSAQKNPTAFYLCASSTGTSRNTIYFGEGSWLTVV.

The sample holds one count of this clone. The chain combines TRBV18 with TRBJ2-5; D might be TRBD1 (5 bases). The CDR3 sequence is 14 residues long. The V end lost 2 bases, the J end lost 5 bases, and 12 bases lay between the germline ends. The germline CDR1 and CDR2 sequences are KGHSH and LQKENI. CDR3: CASSPRGVSETQYF. CDR3 nucleotides: TGTGCCAGCTCACCAAGGGGTGTGTCGGAGACCCAGTACTTC.

The rearrangement links TRBV2 to TRBJ2-3; D remains unclear. The CDR3 covers 17 residues. Germline V gives CDR1 SNHLY, CDR2 FYNNEI. V lost 5 bases, J lost 0 bases, and 18 bases lay in between. The CDR3 DNA is TGTGCCAGCAGTCCATCAAGACTGTTCTCTAGCACAGATACGCAGTATTTT. As protein: CASSPSRLFSSTDTQYF.

This clone has more than one count but fewer than ten. V gene TRBV19 combines with J gene TRBJ2-3, with unresolved D. The CDR3 spans 11 residues. Germline assignment: CDR1 LNHDA and CDR2 SQIVND (reference sequence). Between the trimmed V and J ends, which lost 3 bases and 5 bases, there was a span of 3 bases. CDR3 loop: CASSIVDTQYF. The CDR3, as DNA: TGTGCCAGTAGTATCGTAGATACGCAGTATTTT.